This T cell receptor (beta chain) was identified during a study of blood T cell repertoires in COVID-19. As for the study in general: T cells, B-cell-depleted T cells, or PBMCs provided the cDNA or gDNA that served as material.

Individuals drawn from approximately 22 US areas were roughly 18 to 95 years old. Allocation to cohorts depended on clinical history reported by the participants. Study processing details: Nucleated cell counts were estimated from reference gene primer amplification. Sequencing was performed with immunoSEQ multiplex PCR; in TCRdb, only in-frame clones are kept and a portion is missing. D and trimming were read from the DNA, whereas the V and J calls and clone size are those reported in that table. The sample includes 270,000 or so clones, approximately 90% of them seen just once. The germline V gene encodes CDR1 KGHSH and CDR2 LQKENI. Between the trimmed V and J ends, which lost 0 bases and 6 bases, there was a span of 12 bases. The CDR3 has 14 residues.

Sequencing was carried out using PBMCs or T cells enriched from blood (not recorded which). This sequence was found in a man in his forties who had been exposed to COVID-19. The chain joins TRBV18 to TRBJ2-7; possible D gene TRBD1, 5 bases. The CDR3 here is CASSPPPGRAEQYF. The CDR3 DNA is TGTGCCAGCTCACCACCACCCGGCAGGGCCGAGCAGTACTTC. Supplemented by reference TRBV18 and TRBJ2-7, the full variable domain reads NAGVMQNPRHLVRRRGQEARLRCSPMKGHSHVYWYRQLPEEGLKFMVYLQKENIIDESGMPKERFSAEFPKEGPSILRIQQVVRGDSAAYFCASSPPPGRAEQYFGPGTRLTVT.